The next 7 T cell receptor beta chains were all read from a single sample in a study of identifying expanded T cells in peripheral blood (dated 2019 in TCRdb). Library prep was done by the immunoSEQ multiplex PCR assay. TCRdb mirrors the immuneACCESS table, restricted to in-frame sequences. Some clones are absent from its copies; in checked studies, under half trace to an unresolved V gene, and the reason for the others is unknown. The sample profile shows about 100,000 clones; approximately 89% of them were found once. Around 5% of the sample is held by the ten biggest clonotypes. Material for sequencing was blood. All receptors come from a person between 18 and 75 years old in good health.

The V and J genes are TRBV2 and TRBJ2-4, with D tentatively TRBD1 (5 bases). This CDR3 comprises 17 residues. Per germline, CDR1 SNHLY and CDR2 FYNNEI. The germline V and J ends were trimmed by 4 bases and 0 bases, with 16 bases remaining between them. The CDR3 sequence is CASSGRRVGLAKNIQYF. The CDR3 DNA reads as TGTGCCAGCAGTGGAAGGCGAGTGGGGCTAGCCAAAAACATTCAGTACTTC.

Here the CDR3 DNA reads TGTGCCAGCAGTGGACTGAGAGGTCAGCCCCAGCATTTT. Translating it yields CASSGLRGQPQHF. The rearrangement joins TRBV6-5 to TRBJ1-5; no reliable D call. V lost 5 bases and J 6 bases, leaving 11 bases between the germline ends. The CDR3 is 13 residues long. CDR1 and CDR2 (germline): MNHEY, SVGAGI.

The chain uses TRBV4-1 and TRBJ1-4; D remains ambiguous. The V end lost 2 bases, the J end lost 8 bases, and 12 bases lay between the germline ends. This CDR3 contains 14 residues. CDR1 is MGHRA, CDR2 YSYEKL, per germline. The CDR3 loop is CASSQPLIGEKLFF. The CDR3 DNA is TGCGCCAGCAGCCAACCCCTTATTGGGGAAAAACTGTTTTTT.

V gene TRBV7-6 combines with J gene TRBJ2-1; D perhaps matches TRBD1 (5 bases). The V gene's germline CDR1 is SGHVS and CDR2 FNYEAQ. V lost 0 bases, J lost 2 bases, and 14 bases lay in between. The CDR3 covers 17 residues. CDR3: CASSLAWQGMTYNEQFF. The CDR3 DNA reads TGTGCCAGCAGCTTAGCGTGGCAGGGTATGACCTACAATGAGCAGTTCTTC.

The chain uses TRBV7-5 and TRBJ2-2; the table's D gene call, TRBD2, was not cross checked with the DNA. TRBV7-5 constitutes a pseudogene. This CDR3 has 16 amino acids. Here the CDR3 reads CVRSLLSSPETGELFF. CDR3 DNA: TGTGTCAGAAGCTTACTGTCTAGCCCGGAGACCGGGGAGCTGTTTTTT.

The chain links TRBV5-1 to TRBJ2-5; D unclear. In germline, CDR1 is SGHRS, CDR2 YFSETQ. Trimming took 3 bases from V and 4 from J, leaving 10 bases between them. CDR3 length: 13 residues. The DNA for the CDR3 is TGCGCCAGCAGCTCCTCCTCTGGAGAGACCCAGTACTTC. Its translation is CASSSSSGETQYF. The whole variable domain, filled in from reference TRBV5-1 and TRBJ2-5, reads KAGVTQTPRYLIKTRGQQVTLSCSPISGHRSVSWYQQTPGQGLQFLFEYFSETQRNKGNFPGRFSGRQFSNSRSEMNVSTLELGDSALYLCASSSSSGETQYFGPGTRLLVL.

This chain links TRBV19 with TRBJ2-1; TRBD2 is a possible D gene (6 bases). The CDR3 is 14 residues long. CDR1 is LNHDA, CDR2 SQIVND, per germline (reference sequence). V lost 5 bases and J 15 bases, leaving 23 bases between the germline ends. CDR3 coding DNA: TGTGCCAGTAGTTTTACCGGGACTGATTATGGGGTGTTCTTC. Its translation is CASSFTGTDYGVFF.